The sequence of this TCR beta chain was determined in a study of T cells in Graves' hyperthyroidism and ophthalmopathy (dated by TCRdb to the late 2010s). Looking at the study overall: A discovery cohort of about a hundred patients, 43 with Graves' ophthalmopathy and 55 to 60 with stable Graves' hyperthyroidism, was used to find distinguishing TCR V-J signatures. The study also compared thyroid tissue and blood T-cell repertoires from more than five Graves' hyperthyroidism patients. For training and testing, the 110 or so patients in the discovery cohort were randomly divided in a 7:3 ratio. Prospective prediction of ophthalmopathy was tested in an independent validation cohort of 18 to 20 hyperthyroidism patients and 17 patients who later progressed to ophthalmopathy. According to the paper, TCR Vbeta CDR3 sequencing was carried out on more than 120 peripheral blood samples, which came from 40 to 45 ophthalmopathy, some 73 hyperthyroidism and 17 progressor patients. After blood sampling, hyperthyroidism patients were treated with methimazole at a starting dose of 30 mg daily, and ophthalmopathy patients were treated with high-dose intravenous methylprednisolone.

This clonotype was detected many times. There is no known antigen for this receptor. It has no much larger one-base neighbor in the sample; base qualities were not kept. Sequences SEHNR (CDR1) and FQNEAQ (CDR2) are obtained from the germline V gene (reference sequence). The V and J ends are trimmed by 11 bases and 3 bases, leaving 17 bases between them. Including the terminal cysteine and phenylalanine, the CDR3 comprises 13 residues. The only DNA kept is the CDR3, 39 bases in frame from the first base. The paper's findings and limits, for the study overall: A model built on a 13 V-J signature distinguished ophthalmopathy from stable hyperthyroidism, reaching roughly 88% sensitivity and approximately 83% specificity in cross-validation and 80%/75% in testing. In validation, progression to ophthalmopathy was predicted by the model with roughly 69% sensitivity and nearly 75% specificity, a median of about 6.8 months before onset. No statistical method was used to set the sample size in advance, and investigators knew the group allocation. Most expanded thyroid clonotypes (frequency above 0.001) were also detected in blood, a finding suggesting that blood repertoires may reflect thyroid immune responses.

Amplification of TCR beta CDR3 regions was carried out from RNA transcripts. The TCR CDR3 was subjected to a first round of RT-PCR using the HTBI primer set and the Qiagen OneStep RT-PCR kit. A second multiplex PCR round built the libraries, followed by size selection and purification. Paired-end sequencing of the libraries was performed with 100 bp reads on an Illumina HiSeq2000. The published analysis was carried out like this. Raw data were processed with SOAPnuke, discarding reads with adapters, uncalled bases, mean Phred below 15, or no exact constant-primer or identifier match. High-quality paired reads were merged with COPE v1.2.5, and unique nucleotide sequences were defined as clonotypes. MiTCR v1.1 was used to align the clonotypes against IMGT TRBV, TRBD and TRBJ reference segments. The analysis was restricted to V-J combinations with a frequency above 0.0001, which together covered about 99% of the repertoires. A TCS score was defined as the ratio between F50 (clonal expansion) and ExV (chaos), using BLOSUM62-based TCRdist between CDR3 peptides within each V-J. Welch's t-statistics and random forest reduced 450 to 600 V-J features to 10 to 15, which were used in a naive Bayes classifier (R e1071). The similarity between thyroid and blood repertoires was quantified using the Morisita-Horn index. TCRdb applied fastp at Q25 and MiXCR to the public reads, then kept only in-frame beta chains. Rows with a matching CDR3 protein are joined into one entry that keeps the most common DNA and genes. The V and J calls follow TCRdb's processing rather than the paper's. The sample table records roughly 500,000 distinct CDR3 sequences; just over 45% of these occur just once. Around 19% of the sample is held by the ten biggest clonotypes.

Exclusion was applied to patients with uncontrolled infections, other autoimmune diseases, pregnancy or lactation. Clinical symptoms, serum thyroxine and TRAb, thyroid ultrasound, and orbital computed tomography formed the basis for the diagnoses. Total RNA was extracted using Trizol reagent, and RNA quality was assessed on an Agilent 2100 Bioanalyzer. This TCR came from an adult woman with Graves' disease, either hyperthyroidism or ophthalmopathy (not recorded which). Sequenced sample: peripheral blood or thyroid tissue (not recorded which). The V gene is TRBV7-9 and the J gene is TRBJ2-7, with TRBD1 perhaps the D gene, on 6 matching bases. The CDR3 reads CAVGKGGGYEQYF. The base sequence is TGTGCCGTGGGGAAAGGGGGTGGCTACGAGCAGTACTTC. With the rest looked up from the reference TRBV7-9 and TRBJ2-7 genes rather than sequenced, the full variable domain is DTGVSQNPRHKITKRGQNVTFRCDPISEHNRLYWYRQTLGQGPEFLTYFQNEAQLEKSRLLSDRFSAERPKGSFSTLEIQRTEQGDSAMYLCAVGKGGGYEQYFGPGTRLTVT.